Described below is a single T cell receptor beta chain sequence and its context. The target antigen is unknown. The method was immunoSEQ multiplex PCR; TCRdb's version includes in-frame clones alone and lacks a portion of them. The sample has 120,000 or so clones; just over 85% are singletons. The data belong to a study of T cell responses to AZD1222 COVID-19 vaccine. Whole-study findings and limits: The donors showed a predominance of white British ancestry and of females, with possible underestimation of clonal diversity. Nearly half of spike-specific TCRs reportedly go after variant regions that carry no mutations. At baseline, just a handful of AZD1222 recipients tested seropositive. Sampling captured repertoires only after the peak T cell response.

The junction had 4 bases not matched to a gene; V was cut back by 5 bases and J by 2 bases. Germline-derived CDR1 and CDR2 are SGHAT and FQNNGV. This CDR3 spans 15 amino acids. The sequencing used peripheral blood, collected on day 0 of MenACWY control vaccination. V and J are TRBV11-2 and TRBJ2-1; 9 bases are a match to TRBD1. The clonotype comes from an adult in good health. The CDR3 spells CASSERQGAYNEQFF. The CDR3 coding sequence is TGTGCCAGCAGCGAGCGACAGGGGGCCTACAATGAGCAGTTCTTC.